This TCR beta chain was captured in a study of blood T cell repertoires in COVID-19. Germline lookup yields CDR1 SGHDT and CDR2 YYEEEE. The CDR3 covers 15 residues. V lost 2 bases and J lost 2, with 13 bases in between. Per the original data handling: Reference gene primer amplification in the assay estimated nucleated cell counts. Clones were read by immunoSEQ multiplex PCR, and TCRdb kept only the in-frame ones, dropping some. For V, J and clone size, that table is used; D and trimming come from the DNA. The repertoire consists of some 150,000 clones, with around 84% occurring once and the leading ten covering roughly 1%.

This receptor was taken from a man aged 35 to 55 with acute or convalescent COVID-19. V usage is TRBV5-6 and J usage is TRBJ1-2, with D unclear. The specimen was peripheral blood. The CDR3 loop reads CASSLISAENYGYTF. The CDR3 nucleotides read TGTGCCAGCAGCTTAATATCTGCCGAGAACTATGGCTACACCTTC.